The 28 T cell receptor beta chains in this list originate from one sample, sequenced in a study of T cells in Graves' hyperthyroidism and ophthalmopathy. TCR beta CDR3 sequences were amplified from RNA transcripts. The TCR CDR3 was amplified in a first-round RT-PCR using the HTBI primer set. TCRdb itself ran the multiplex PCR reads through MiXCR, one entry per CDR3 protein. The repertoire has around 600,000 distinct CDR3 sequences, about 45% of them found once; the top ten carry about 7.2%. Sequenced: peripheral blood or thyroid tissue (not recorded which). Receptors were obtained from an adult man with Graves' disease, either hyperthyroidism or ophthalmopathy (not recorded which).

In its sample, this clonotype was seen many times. CDR3 in DNA: TGTGCCATCAGTGATATGACAGTGGACTACGAGCAGTACTTC. This encodes CAISDMTVDYEQYF. The chain recombines TRBV10-3 with TRBJ2-7, with D tentatively TRBD1 (5 bases). CDR1 is ENHRY, CDR2 SYGVKD, per germline. V was shortened by 3 bases and J by 3 bases, with 12 bases between the two germline ends. CDR3 length: 14 residues.

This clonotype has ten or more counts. The CDR3, as DNA: TGTGCCATCAGTGAGTCGGTGAGCGAGCATGAAGCTTTCTTT. This gives the protein CAISESVSEHEAFF. The chain employs TRBV10-3 and TRBJ1-1; D uncertain. The CDR3 spans 14 residues. Trimming pared 0 bases from V and 7 bases from J, leaving 12 bases between. Germline assignment: CDR1 ENHRY and CDR2 SYGVKD.

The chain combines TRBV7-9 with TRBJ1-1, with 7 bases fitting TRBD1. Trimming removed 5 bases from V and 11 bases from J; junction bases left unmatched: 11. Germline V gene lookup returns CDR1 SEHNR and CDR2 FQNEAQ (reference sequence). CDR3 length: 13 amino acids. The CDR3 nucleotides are TGTGCCAGCAGCCCAGAAGGGGGCGGGGGGGCTTTCTTT. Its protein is CASSPEGGGGAFF.

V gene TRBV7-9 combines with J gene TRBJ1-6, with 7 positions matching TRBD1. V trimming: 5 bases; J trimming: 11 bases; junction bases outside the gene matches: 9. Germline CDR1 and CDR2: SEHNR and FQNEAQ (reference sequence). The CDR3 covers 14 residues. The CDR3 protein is CASSARGDGPPLHF. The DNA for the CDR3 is TGTGCCAGCAGCGCCAGGGGGGACGGGCCACCCCTCCACTTT.

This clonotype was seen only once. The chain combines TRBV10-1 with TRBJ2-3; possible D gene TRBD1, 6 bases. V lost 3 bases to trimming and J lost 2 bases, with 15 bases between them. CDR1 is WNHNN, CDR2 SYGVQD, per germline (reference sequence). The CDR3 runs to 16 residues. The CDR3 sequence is CASSESSGQITDTQYF. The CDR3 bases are TGCGCCAGCAGTGAAAGTTCAGGACAGATCACAGATACGCAGTATTTT.

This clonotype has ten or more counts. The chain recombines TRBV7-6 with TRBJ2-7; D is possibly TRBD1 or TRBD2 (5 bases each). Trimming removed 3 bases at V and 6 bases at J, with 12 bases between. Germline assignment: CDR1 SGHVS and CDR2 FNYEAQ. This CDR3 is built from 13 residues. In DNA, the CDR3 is TGTGCCAGCAGCTTGGGAGACAGATCCGAGCAGTACTTC. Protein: CASSLGDRSEQYF.

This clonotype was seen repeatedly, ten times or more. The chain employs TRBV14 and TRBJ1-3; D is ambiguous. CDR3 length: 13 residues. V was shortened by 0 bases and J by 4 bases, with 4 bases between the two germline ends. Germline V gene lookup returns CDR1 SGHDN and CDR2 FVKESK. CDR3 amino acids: CASSQDPGNTIYF. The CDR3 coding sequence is TGTGCCAGCAGCCAAGATCCCGGAAACACCATATATTTT.

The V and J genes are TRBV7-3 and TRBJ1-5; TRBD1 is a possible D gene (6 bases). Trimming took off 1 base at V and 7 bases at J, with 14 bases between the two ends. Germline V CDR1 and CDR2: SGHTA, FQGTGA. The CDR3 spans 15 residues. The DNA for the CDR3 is TGTGCCAGCAGCTTAATTCGGCAGGGGTGGCAGCCCCAGCATTTT. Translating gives CASSLIRQGWQPQHF.

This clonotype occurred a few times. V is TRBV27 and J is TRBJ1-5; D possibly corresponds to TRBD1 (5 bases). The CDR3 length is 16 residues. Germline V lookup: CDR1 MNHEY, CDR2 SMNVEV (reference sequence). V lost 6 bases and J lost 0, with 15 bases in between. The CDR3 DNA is TGTGCCAGCAGCCTCATGGGACCCCTTAGCAATCAGCCCCAGCATTTT. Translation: CASSLMGPLSNQPQHF.

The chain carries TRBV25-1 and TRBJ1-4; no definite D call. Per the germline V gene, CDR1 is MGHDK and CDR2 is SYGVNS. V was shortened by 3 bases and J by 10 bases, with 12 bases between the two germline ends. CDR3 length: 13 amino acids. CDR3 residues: CASSDPTLGKLFF. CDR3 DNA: TGTGCCAGCAGTGACCCGACCCTTGGAAAACTGTTTTTT.

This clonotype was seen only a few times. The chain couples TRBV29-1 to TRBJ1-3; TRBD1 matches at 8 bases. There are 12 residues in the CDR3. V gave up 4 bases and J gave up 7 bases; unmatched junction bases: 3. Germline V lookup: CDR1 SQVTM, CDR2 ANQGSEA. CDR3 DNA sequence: TGCAGCGTTGGCCGGGACAGGAACACCATATATTTT. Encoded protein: CSVGRDRNTIYF. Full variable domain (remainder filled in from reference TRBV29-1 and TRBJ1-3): SAVISQKPSRDICQRGTSLTIQCQVDSQVTMMFWYRQQPGQSLTLIATANQGSEATYESGFVIDKFPISRPNLTFSTLTVSNMSPEDSSIYLCSVGRDRNTIYFGEGSWLTVV.

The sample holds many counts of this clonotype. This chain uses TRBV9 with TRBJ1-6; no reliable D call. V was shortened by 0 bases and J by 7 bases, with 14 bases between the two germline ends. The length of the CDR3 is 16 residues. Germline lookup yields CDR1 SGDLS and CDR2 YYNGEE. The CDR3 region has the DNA TGTGCCAGCAGCGTAGACGTCGAACCGAAAAATTCACCCCTCCACTTT. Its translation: CASSVDVEPKNSPLHF.

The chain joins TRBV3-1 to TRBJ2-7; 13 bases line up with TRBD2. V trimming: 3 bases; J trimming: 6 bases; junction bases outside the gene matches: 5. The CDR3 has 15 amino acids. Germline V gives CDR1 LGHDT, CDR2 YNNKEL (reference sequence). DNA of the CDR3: TGTGCCAGCAGCCACAGACTAGCGGGAGGCGCCGAGCAGTACTTC. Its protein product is CASSHRLAGGAEQYF.

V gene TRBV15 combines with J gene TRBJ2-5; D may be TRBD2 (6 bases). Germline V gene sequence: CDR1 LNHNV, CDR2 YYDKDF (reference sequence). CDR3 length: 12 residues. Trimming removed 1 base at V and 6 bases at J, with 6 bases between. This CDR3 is CATSRGGKTQYF. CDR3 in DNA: TGTGCCACCAGCAGAGGCGGGAAGACCCAGTACTTC.

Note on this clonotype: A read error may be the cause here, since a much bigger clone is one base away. The CDR3 reads CSVEDIGGNTEASF. DNA of the CDR3: TGCAGCGTTGAAGATATTGGCGGGAACACTGAAGCTTCCTTT. The chain employs TRBV29-1 and TRBJ1-1; D ambiguous. CDR3 length equals 14 residues. Germline CDR1 SQVTM, CDR2 ANQGSEA.

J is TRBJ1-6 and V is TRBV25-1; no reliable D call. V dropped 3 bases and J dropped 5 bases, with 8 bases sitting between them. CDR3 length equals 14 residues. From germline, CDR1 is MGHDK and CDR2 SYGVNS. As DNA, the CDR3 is TGTGCCAGCAGTGAGACGGGCGATAATTCACCCCTCCACTTT. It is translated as CASSETGDNSPLHF.

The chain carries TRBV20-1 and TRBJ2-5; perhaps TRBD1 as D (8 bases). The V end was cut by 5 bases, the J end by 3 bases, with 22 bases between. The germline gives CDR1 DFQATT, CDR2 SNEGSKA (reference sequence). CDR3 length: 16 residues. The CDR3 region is CSAGGVRGRTEETQYF. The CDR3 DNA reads TGCAGTGCTGGGGGGGTCAGGGGGCGTACTGAAGAGACCCAGTACTTC.

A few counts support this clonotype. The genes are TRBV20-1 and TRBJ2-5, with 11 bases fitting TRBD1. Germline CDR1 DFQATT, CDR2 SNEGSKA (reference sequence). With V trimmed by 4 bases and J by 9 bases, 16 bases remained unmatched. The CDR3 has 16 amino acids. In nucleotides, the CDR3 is TGCAGTGCTACCCCTCCGGGACAGGGGGTGCCTGGGGCCCAGTACTTC. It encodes CSATPPGQGVPGAQYF.

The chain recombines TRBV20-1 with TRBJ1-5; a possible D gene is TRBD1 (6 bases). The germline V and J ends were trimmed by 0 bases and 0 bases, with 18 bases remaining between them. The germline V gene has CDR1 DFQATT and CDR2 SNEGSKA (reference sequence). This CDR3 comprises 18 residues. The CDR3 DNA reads TGCAGTGCTAGAGATCCAGGGGCGGGGATAAGTAGCAATCAGCCCCAGCATTTT. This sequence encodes CSARDPGAGISSNQPQHF.

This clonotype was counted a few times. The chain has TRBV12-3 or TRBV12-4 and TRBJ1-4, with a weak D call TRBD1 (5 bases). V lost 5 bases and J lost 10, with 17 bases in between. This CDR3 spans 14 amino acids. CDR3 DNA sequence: TGTGCCAGCAGTAAGGGACGGCGGTTCGGAAAACTGTTTTTT. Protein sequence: CASSKGRRFGKLFF.

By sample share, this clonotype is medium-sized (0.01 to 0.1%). Here the CDR3 DNA reads TGTGCCAGCAGTGAAGTCCGTTCACCCCTCCACTTT. The encoded protein is CASSEVRSPLHF. The rearrangement links TRBV25-1 to TRBJ1-6; D gene ambiguous. CDR3 length: 12 amino acids. The germline V and J ends were trimmed by 2 bases and 9 bases, with 5 bases remaining between them. The V gene's germline CDR1 is MGHDK and CDR2 SYGVNS.

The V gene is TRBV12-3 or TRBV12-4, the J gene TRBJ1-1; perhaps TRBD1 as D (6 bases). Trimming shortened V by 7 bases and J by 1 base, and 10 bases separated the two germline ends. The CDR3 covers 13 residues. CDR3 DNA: TGTGCCAGCAAGTGGGGGGCGAACACTGAAGCTTTCTTT. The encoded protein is CASKWGANTEAFF.

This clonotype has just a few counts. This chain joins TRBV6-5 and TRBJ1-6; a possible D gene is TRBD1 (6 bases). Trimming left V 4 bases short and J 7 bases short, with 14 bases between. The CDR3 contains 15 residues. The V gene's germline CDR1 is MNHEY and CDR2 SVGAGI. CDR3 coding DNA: TGTGCCAGCAGTTTATCGGGGGCGGACAATTCACCCCTCCACTTT. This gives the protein CASSLSGADNSPLHF.

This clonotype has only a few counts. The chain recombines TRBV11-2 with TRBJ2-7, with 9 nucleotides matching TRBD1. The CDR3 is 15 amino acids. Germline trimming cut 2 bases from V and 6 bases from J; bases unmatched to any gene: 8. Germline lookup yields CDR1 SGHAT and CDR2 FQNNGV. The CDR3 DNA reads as TGTGCCAGCAGCTTACGGGGGACAGGGACATCCGAGCAGTACTTC. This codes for CASSLRGTGTSEQYF. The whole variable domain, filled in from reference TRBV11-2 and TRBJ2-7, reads EAGVAQSPRYKIIEKRQSVAFWCNPISGHATLYWYQQILGQGPKLLIQFQNNGVVDDSQLPKDRFSAERLKGVDSTLKIQPAKLEDSAVYLCASSLRGTGTSEQYFGPGTRLTVT.

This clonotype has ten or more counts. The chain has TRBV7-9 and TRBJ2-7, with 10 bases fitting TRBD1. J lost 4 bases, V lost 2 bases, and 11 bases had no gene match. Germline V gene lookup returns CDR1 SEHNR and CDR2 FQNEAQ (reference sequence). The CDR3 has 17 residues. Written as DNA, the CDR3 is TGTGCCAGCAGCTTAAAAGGGACCGGGACAGGGGATTACGAGCAGTACTTC. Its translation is CASSLKGTGTGDYEQYF.

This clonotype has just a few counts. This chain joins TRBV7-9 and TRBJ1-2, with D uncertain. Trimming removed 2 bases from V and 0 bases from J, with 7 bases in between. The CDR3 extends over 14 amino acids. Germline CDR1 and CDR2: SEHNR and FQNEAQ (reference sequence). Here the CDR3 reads CASSLIDANYGYTF. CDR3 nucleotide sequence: TGTGCCAGCAGCTTAATTGATGCTAACTATGGCTACACCTTC.

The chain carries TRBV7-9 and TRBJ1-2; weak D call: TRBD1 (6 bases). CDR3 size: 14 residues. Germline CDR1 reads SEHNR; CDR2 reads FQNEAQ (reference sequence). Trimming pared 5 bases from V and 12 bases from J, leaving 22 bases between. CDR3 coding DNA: TGTGCCAGCAGCGGATCGGACAGTCTCTCTGGAAACACCTTC. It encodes CASSGSDSLSGNTF.

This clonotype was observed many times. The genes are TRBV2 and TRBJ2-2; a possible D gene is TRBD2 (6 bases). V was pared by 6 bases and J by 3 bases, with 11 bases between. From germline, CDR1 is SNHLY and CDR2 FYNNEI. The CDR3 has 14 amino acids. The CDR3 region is CASSGREDTGELFF. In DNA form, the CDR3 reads TGTGCCAGCAGCGGAAGGGAGGACACCGGGGAGCTGTTTTTT.